The source of this TCR beta chain is a study of beta chain features in type 1 diabetes. Study at large: All samples yielded around 98 million examined sorted cells. Findings of the study overall: A pattern of fewer insertions and more deletions at VDJ junctions was seen in type 1 diabetes patients.

This clone came up many times. Its antigen is unidentified. V was clipped by 3 bases and J by 0 bases, with 8 bases between them. Germline V CDR1 and CDR2: SEHNR, FQNEAQ (reference sequence). The CDR3 is 14 amino acids. The isolated RNA, all of it, was reverse transcribed, so expressed TCRB transcripts were what got sequenced. Data came from immunoSEQ multiplex PCR; TCRdb stores just in-frame clones and leaves some out. Seen here are some 410,000 clones, about an eighth observed once, and the top ten hold 0.045% to 0.05%. A CD45RO/CCR7/CD25/CD127/CD95/CD27 panel sorted naive, central memory, regulatory and stem cell-like memory CD4+ cells.

The sequence derives from a woman under 30 in good health. Sequencing was done on a sample of naive CD4+ T cells from blood. The chain has TRBV7-9 and TRBJ2-5, with D possibly matching TRBD2 (5 bases). The CDR3 sequence: CASSFRRDQETQYF. DNA of the CDR3: TGTGCCAGCAGCTTCCGGCGGGACCAAGAGACCCAGTACTTC.